Below, 11 T cell receptor beta chains from the same sample are listed, as sequenced in a study of radiotherapy plus CTLA-4 blockade in lung cancer. Clones were sequenced by immunoSEQ multiplex PCR, and TCRdb holds only the in-frame ones, with some missing. Of 90,000 or so clones in the sample, around 88% were seen once. The sample consisted of peripheral blood, taken from a patient treated with radiotherapy plus ipilimumab. These receptors were obtained from a human donor with non-small cell lung cancer who had a partial response to radiotherapy plus ipilimumab.

The chain couples TRBV19 to TRBJ2-3; D is possibly TRBD2 (6 bases). Germline CDR1 LNHDA, CDR2 SQIVND (reference sequence). Deletions cut 3 bases from V and 1 base from J, with 8 bases between. This CDR3 is built from 14 residues. CDR3 loop: CASSIRGGTDTQYF. Written as DNA, the CDR3 is TGTGCCAGTAGTATTCGCGGGGGCACAGATACGCAGTATTTT.

CDR3 DNA: TGTGCCAGCAGCTTAGCGGGACTAGCGGGAGCCACGTACAATGAGCAGTTCTTC. Its translation: CASSLAGLAGATYNEQFF. This chain joins TRBV5-4 and TRBJ2-1; TRBD2 aligns across 14 bases. Germline CDR1 and CDR2: SGHNT and YYREEE (reference sequence). The CDR3 loop spans 18 amino acids. J gave up 4 bases and V 2 bases, and 8 bases lay outside the gene matches.

The gene calls are TRBV7-9 and TRBJ2-2, with D perhaps matching TRBD2 (6 bases). This CDR3 is built from 15 residues. Trimming removed 3 bases from V and 7 bases from J, with 15 bases in between. Germline assignment: CDR1 SEHNR and CDR2 FQNEAQ (reference sequence). CDR3: CASSLSGGSGGELFF. As DNA, the CDR3 is TGTGCCAGCAGCTTGTCCGGGGGATCGGGCGGGGAGCTGTTTTTT. Together with reference TRBV7-9 and TRBJ2-2, the CDR3 gives the full variable domain: DTGVSQNPRHKITKRGQNVTFRCDPISEHNRLYWYRQTLGQGPEFLTYFQNEAQLEKSRLLSDRFSAERPKGSFSTLEIQRTEQGDSAMYLCASSLSGGSGGELFFGEGSRLTVL.

This clone was observed a single time. Distinct nucleotide sequences in the sample also encode this CDR3. The genes are TRBV10-1 and TRBJ2-5, with D maybe TRBD2 (5 bases). The ends were cut back, 2 bases at V and 5 bases at J, with 12 bases in the middle. CDR1 is WNHNN and CDR2 is SYGVQD in the germline V gene (reference sequence). This CDR3 contains 14 residues. CDR3 in DNA: TGCGCCAGCAGTGAGGAGCGGCGACGCGAGACCCAGTACTTC. Translated: CASSEERRRETQYF.

The chain is built from TRBV10-3 and TRBJ2-2; 11 bases align to TRBD2. Germline CDR1 is ENHRY and CDR2 is SYGVKD. The CDR3 is made up of 13 amino acids. In DNA, the CDR3 is TGTTCACCTTGGACTAGCGGGACCGGGGAGCTGTTTTTT. It translates to CSPWTSGTGELFF.

This clone was counted once. The V call is TRBV6-5, the J call TRBJ1-2; D is unclear. The CDR3 spans 13 residues. V was shortened by 9 bases and J by 7 bases, with 18 bases between the two germline ends. Per the germline V gene, CDR1 is MNHEY and CDR2 is SVGAGI. DNA of the CDR3: TGTGCCAGTGTGACATGGGCCCTATCTGGCTACACCTTC. It translates to CASVTWALSGYTF.

This sequence joins TRBV6-1 and TRBJ1-2, with D perhaps TRBD1 (5 bases). Germline V gene lookup returns CDR1 MNHNS and CDR2 SASEGT. This CDR3 is built from 14 residues. Trimming removed 10 bases from V and 0 bases from J, with 15 bases in between. CDR3 loop: CATSITGANYGYTF. The DNA for the CDR3 is TGTGCCACCAGCATAACAGGAGCTAACTATGGCTACACCTTC.

This chain connects TRBV5-5 to TRBJ2-2, with 7 bases fitting TRBD1. Trimming at V came to 4 bases and at J to 5 bases, leaving 5 bases not matched to a gene. Germline V CDR1 and CDR2: SGHKS, YYEKEE (reference sequence). The CDR3 contains 14 residues. This CDR3 reads CASSPSTGTGELFF. In DNA form, the CDR3 reads TGTGCCAGCAGCCCTTCGACAGGGACCGGGGAGCTGTTTTTT.

The chain joins TRBV6-5 to TRBJ1-2; maybe TRBD1 (5 bases). V shed 6 bases and J shed 8 bases, with 16 bases lying between them. Germline CDR1 reads MNHEY; CDR2 reads SVGAGI. The CDR3 runs to 13 residues. The CDR3, as DNA: TGTGCCAGCAGGCGCAGGGTTATGGGCGGCTACACCTTC. Amino acid sequence: CASRRRVMGGYTF.

The rearrangement joins TRBV6-5 to TRBJ2-7, with 7 bases identical to TRBD1. The CDR3 is 15 residues long. Trimming cost V 6 bases and J 0 bases; bases outside gene matches: 8. CDR1 and CDR2 (germline): MNHEY, SVGAGI. Written as DNA, the CDR3 is TGTGCCAGCAGCACGACAGGGTGGAGCTCCTACGAGCAGTACTTC. Protein sequence: CASSTTGWSSYEQYF.

This chain links TRBV7-9 with TRBJ2-5; TRBD1 agrees at 7 bases. Germline loops: CDR1 SEHNR, CDR2 FQNEAQ (reference sequence). J gave up 1 base and V 5 bases, and 7 bases lay outside the gene matches. This CDR3 has 15 residues. As DNA, the CDR3 is TGTGCCAGCAGCCTCGGACAGGCCCCCCAAGAGACCCAGTACTTC. It translates to CASSLGQAPQETQYF.